This T cell receptor (beta chain) is drawn from a study of CD8+ T cells in alopecia areata. Across the whole study: The drug, oral tofacitinib, was given to treated patients at 5 to 10 mg twice daily. Notes on the study in general: Links between baseline CD8+ expansion and response need larger treated cohorts.

This clone was seen more than once but under ten times. Its antigen is currently unknown. Sequencing used cDNA as its template, made by extracting RNA and reverse transcribing it. The protocol was immunoSEQ multiplex PCR, while the TCRdb copy is restricted to in-frame clones and leaves out a portion. The repertoire holds some 150,000 clones, with about 59% as singletons. Treatment specified: oral pan-JAK inhibitor, 5-10 mg twice daily. The ends lost 0 bases at V and 6 bases at J; junction bases unmatched: 5. This CDR3 contains 14 residues. Germline V gene data show CDR1 as SQVTM and CDR2 as ANQGSEA. This receptor was identified in a human donor with alopecia areata. Sequenced material: CD8+ T cells sorted from blood, taken at week 4, from a patient treated with tofacitinib. The chain uses TRBV29-1 and TRBJ2-4; TRBD2 matches 7 bases. CDR3 sequence (DNA): TGCAGCGTTGAAGATTTGCGGGGGAGAAACATTCAGTACTTC. Residues: CSVEDLRGRNIQYF.